Listed below are T cell receptor beta chains from one sample, sequenced in a study of blood T cell repertoires in COVID-19. Using immunoSEQ multiplex PCR, the repertoire was profiled, and TCRdb retains in-frame clones only, with some absent. The sample contains some 250,000 clones, roughly 90% of which appear only once. The specimen was PBMCs or T cells enriched from blood (not recorded which). The source is a woman aged 30 to 39 with acute COVID-19. Both conserved end residues are part of each CDR3. A D gene is named only where the DNA matches it firmly. Size is omitted from some rows. Given values are once, few, many or a class for expanded clones.

j_call | v_call | clone_size | d_call | cdr3_aa | cdr3_nt
TRBJ2-1 | TRBV11-2 | NA | TRBD2 | CASSRPLAGVSSYNEQFF | TGTGCCAGCAGCCGCCCGCTAGCGGGGGTTAGCTCCTACAATGAGCAGTTCTTC
TRBJ1-5 | TRBV4-1 | NA | NA | CASSQRSSSNQPQHF | TGCGCCAGCAGCCAACGTAGTTCTAGCAATCAGCCCCAGCATTTT
TRBJ1-1 | TRBV30 | NA | NA | CAWRGESTAEAFF | TGTGCCTGGAGGGGAGAAAGTACCGCTGAAGCTTTCTTT
TRBJ1-1 | TRBV12-5 | once | NA | CASGLVPGQRAEAFF | TGTGCTAGTGGTTTGGTACCGGGACAAAGGGCTGAAGCTTTCTTT
TRBJ1-5 | TRBV20-1 | NA | NA | CSAQGNQPQHF | TGCAGTGCTCAGGGAAATCAGCCCCAGCATTTT
TRBJ1-4 | TRBV28 | NA | TRBD1 | CATRDRLEKLFF | TGTGCCACCCGGGACAGGTTGGAAAAACTGTTTTTT
TRBJ1-1 | TRBV16 | NA | NA | CASSQRRVAFF | TGTGCCAGCAGCCAAAGGAGGGTGGCTTTCTTT
TRBJ1-5 | TRBV23-1 | NA | NA | CASSRRRPQHF | TGCGCCAGCAGTCGAAGGAGGCCCCAGCATTTT
TRBJ1-2 | TRBV4-1 | NA | TRBD1 | CASSQANRGGGYTF | TGCGCCAGCAGCCAAGCGAACAGGGGCGGGGGCTACACCTTC
TRBJ1-5 | TRBV7-2 | NA | NA | CASSLTVRSNQPQHF | TGTGCCAGCAGCTTAACAGTTAGGAGCAATCAGCCCCAGCATTTT
TRBJ2-1 | TRBV7-8 | NA | TRBD2 | CASSLDLAGDYEQFF | TGTGCCAGCAGCTTAGATCTAGCGGGGGATTATGAGCAGTTCTTC
TRBJ2-6 | TRBV3-1/TRBV3-2 | NA | NA | CASSQGLFSGANVLTF | TGTGCCAGCAGCCAGGGGCTCTTCTCTGGGGCCAACGTCCTGACTTTC
TRBJ1-3 | TRBV6-5 | NA | NA | CASSTGTEGNTIYF | TGTGCCAGCAGTACAGGGACCGAAGGAAACACCATATATTTT
TRBJ1-1 | TRBV5-4 | NA | TRBD1 | CASSQRDRLNTEAFF | TGTGCCAGCAGCCAAAGGGACAGGCTGAACACTGAAGCTTTCTTT
TRBJ2-6 | TRBV11-2 | NA | NA | CASSRPLSGGGANVLTF | TGTGCCAGCAGCCGCCCCCTTAGCGGAGGGGGGGCCAACGTCCTGACTTTC
TRBJ1-6 | TRBV7-2 | many | TRBD1 | CASSSRTGLNSPLHF | TGTGCCAGCAGCTCCCGGACAGGACTGAATTCACCCCTCCACTTT
TRBJ1-3 | TRBV5-6 | NA | NA | CASSLADTLSGNTIYF | TGTGCCAGCAGCTTGGCCGACACCCTCTCTGGAAACACCATATATTTT
TRBJ2-7 | TRBV7-2 | NA | TRBD1 | CASSSDRGDEQYF | TGTGCCAGCAGCTCGGACAGGGGTGACGAGCAGTACTTC
TRBJ1-1 | TRBV3-1/TRBV3-2 | NA | NA | CASSLREGNTEAFF | TGTGCCAGCAGCCTCAGGGAGGGGAACACTGAAGCTTTCTTT
TRBJ1-2 | TRBV27 | once | TRBD1 | CASSPLSTGGYGYTF | TGTGCCAGCAGTCCGTTATCTACAGGGGGCTATGGCTACACCTTC
TRBJ1-4 | TRBV18 | NA | TRBD1 | CASSTGTDEKLFF | TGTGCCAGCTCCACCGGGACAGATGAAAAACTGTTTTTT
TRBJ2-7 | TRBV11-2 | NA | NA | CASSLSFGAEEQYF | TGTGCCAGCAGCTTATCGTTTGGGGCTGAAGAGCAGTACTTC
TRBJ2-7 | TRBV6-2/TRBV6-3 | NA | NA | CASSSIMLDSTTYEQYF | TGTGCCAGCAGTTCCATTATGTTAGACAGCACCACCTACGAGCAGTACTTC
TRBJ1-1 | TRBV5-6 | NA | TRBD1 | CASTLADRVFGTEAFF | TGTGCCAGCACCCTAGCCGACAGGGTATTTGGCACTGAAGCTTTCTTT
TRBJ1-2 | TRBV6-2/TRBV6-3 | NA | NA | CASSGNRVFNYGYTF | TGTGCCAGCAGTGGGAACAGGGTCTTCAACTATGGCTACACCTTC
TRBJ2-1 | TRBV11-3 | NA | TRBD1 | CASSHDRASYNEQFF | TGTGCCAGCAGCCATGACAGGGCGTCCTACAATGAGCAGTTCTTC
TRBJ2-2 | TRBV2 | NA | NA | CASRATGVGGELFF | TGTGCCAGCAGGGCGACAGGAGTCGGCGGGGAGCTGTTTTTT
TRBJ1-4 | TRBV28 | few | TRBD1 | CATLPGQVVEKLFF | TGTGCCACCTTGCCGGGACAGGTTGTTGAAAAACTGTTTTTT
TRBJ2-2 | TRBV4-3 | NA | NA | CASSHLWLAQNTGELFF | TGCGCCAGCAGCCATCTCTGGCTAGCCCAGAACACCGGGGAGCTGTTTTTT
TRBJ2-1 | TRBV10-3 | NA | TRBD2 | CATLAGGPRDEQFF | TGTGCCACCTTAGCGGGGGGACCCCGGGATGAGCAGTTCTTC
TRBJ1-5 | TRBV9 | NA | NA | CASSAGVDQPQHF | TGTGCCAGCAGCGCAGGGGTGGATCAGCCCCAGCATTTT
TRBJ1-2 | TRBV4-3 | NA | NA | CASSQDPTGPSALGYTF | TGCGCCAGCAGCCAAGATCCAACAGGGCCGAGTGCATTAGGCTACACCTTC
TRBJ1-3 | TRBV9 | NA | TRBD1 | CASSVRTGAGNTIYF | TGTGCCAGCAGCGTAAGGACAGGGGCTGGAAACACCATATATTTT
TRBJ2-7 | TRBV7-9 | NA | NA | CASSWGVVYEQYF | TGTGCCAGCAGCTGGGGAGTAGTCTACGAGCAGTACTTC
TRBJ2-3 | TRBV7-9 | NA | NA | CASSPKGPDTQYF | TGTGCCAGCAGCCCCAAGGGGCCAGATACGCAGTATTTT
TRBJ2-7 | TRBV3-1/TRBV3-2 | NA | NA | CASSQVLNTYEQYF | TGTGCCAGCAGCCAAGTCCTTAACACCTACGAGCAGTACTTC
TRBJ1-4 | TRBV5-1 | NA | TRBD1 | CASRGQGPTNEKLFF | TGCGCCAGCCGCGGACAGGGCCCAACTAATGAAAAACTGTTTTTT